The 15 T cell receptor beta chains below all came from one sample that was sequenced in a study of blood T cell repertoires in COVID-19. Libraries were prepared by immunoSEQ multiplex PCR; TCRdb keeps only in-frame clonotypes and omits some of them. This sample carries roughly 140,000 clones, under 85% of them seen once, and the ten largest clones take about 6.4%. The sequenced sample consisted of peripheral blood. The origin of the receptors is a human donor in a cohort sampled during active COVID-19.

This clone has just a few counts. The chain carries TRBV10-3 and TRBJ1-5; TRBD1 is a possible D gene (6 bases). Germline CDR1 reads ENHRY; CDR2 reads SYGVKD. The CDR3 spans 13 residues. Trimming removed 4 bases from V and 5 bases from J, with 9 bases in between. CDR3: CAISVSGDQPQHF. In DNA form, the CDR3 reads TGTGCCATCAGTGTGTCAGGGGATCAGCCCCAGCATTTT.

The chain has TRBV9 and TRBJ2-6; TRBD1 is a possible D gene (5 bases). Trimming pared 4 bases from V and 0 bases from J, leaving 20 bases between. The CDR3 totals 19 residues. Germline V gives CDR1 SGDLS, CDR2 YYNGEE. CDR3 residues: CASSYPEQGQYSGANVLTF. CDR3 bases: TGTGCCAGCAGCTACCCGGAGCAGGGTCAATACTCTGGGGCCAACGTCCTGACTTTC. Using reference TRBV9 and TRBJ2-6 for the parts outside the CDR3, the full variable domain is DSGVTQTPKHLITATGQRVTLRCSPRSGDLSVYWYQQSLDQGLQFLIQYYNGEERAKGNILERFSAQQFPDLHSELNLSSLELGDSALYFCASSYPEQGQYSGANVLTFGAGSRLTVL.

J is TRBJ1-5 and V is TRBV30, with D unresolved. Per germline, CDR1 GTSNPN and CDR2 SVGIG (reference sequence). Trimming stripped 1 base from V and 0 bases from J, with 4 bases between. CDR3 length: 13 amino acids. The DNA of the CDR3 is TGTGCCTGGAGTGCAGATAGCAATCAGCCCCAGCATTTT. This encodes CAWSADSNQPQHF.

This chain uses TRBV7-2 with TRBJ2-7; 8 positions match TRBD2. This CDR3 region has 15 residues. The germline V gene encodes CDR1 SGHTA and CDR2 FQGNSA. Germline trimming cut 5 bases from V and 6 bases from J; bases unmatched to any gene: 12. The CDR3 here is CASSPLTTRGAEQYF. DNA for the CDR3: TGTGCCAGCAGCCCCTTGACTACGCGGGGGGCCGAGCAGTACTTC.

The rearrangement links TRBV7-2 to TRBJ1-1; D uncertain. The CDR3 runs to 18 residues. In germline, CDR1 is SGHTA, CDR2 FQGNSA. V was trimmed by 1 base and J by 3 bases, leaving 21 bases between them. The CDR3, as DNA: TGTGCCAGCAGCTTAGTATCCAGAGCGGGGAGAGGCGACACTGAAGCTTTCTTT. As protein: CASSLVSRAGRGDTEAFF.

The chain joins TRBV7-2 to TRBJ2-1, with 9 positions matching TRBD2. J was trimmed by 6 bases and V by 5 bases; bases with no gene match: 11. The CDR3 has 16 residues. Per the germline V gene, CDR1 is SGHTA and CDR2 is FQGNSA. The DNA of the CDR3 is TGTGCCAGCAGCCCAGGTATAGGCGGGGGGGCCAATGAGCAGTTCTTC. Translating gives CASSPGIGGGANEQFF. Looking up the rest from reference TRBV7-2 and TRBJ2-1 gives the full variable domain: GAGVSQSPSNKVTEKGKDVELRCDPISGHTALYWYRQSLGQGLEFLIYFQGNSAPDKSGLPSDRFSAERTGGSVSTLTIQRTQQEDSAVYLCASSPGIGGGANEQFFGPGTRLTVL.

This clone is a singleton in its sample. V gene TRBV5-1 combines with J gene TRBJ2-2; 8 nucleotides agree with TRBD2. CDR1 and CDR2 (germline): SGHRS, YFSETQ. V shed 7 bases, J shed 5 bases, and the junction held 7 bases outside the gene matches. The CDR3 loop spans 14 amino acids. CDR3 sequence reads: CASCTGGMTGELFF. Written as DNA, the CDR3 is TGCGCCAGCTGCACGGGAGGGATGACCGGGGAGCTGTTTTTT.

The V and J genes are TRBV11-1 and TRBJ2-1, with 8 nucleotides matching TRBD1. The CDR3 length is 15 residues. Germline lookup yields CDR1 SGHAT and CDR2 FQDESV (reference sequence). V shed 4 bases and J 5 bases; nucleotides not matched to a gene: 7. The CDR3, as DNA: TGTGCCAGCAGCTATAGACAGGGGAATCACAATGAGCAGTTCTTC. This translates into CASSYRQGNHNEQFF.

This rearrangement joins TRBV27 to TRBJ2-1; 10 bases map to TRBD2. The germline V gene has CDR1 MNHEY and CDR2 SMNVEV (reference sequence). This CDR3 is built from 16 residues. Trimming removed 2 bases from V and 7 bases from J; junction bases left unmatched: 8. This CDR3 is CASSLRGLALVNEQFF. The CDR3 DNA sequence: TGTGCCAGCAGTTTAAGGGGACTAGCGCTTGTGAATGAGCAGTTCTTC.

CDR3 region: CASSLQDTQYF. The CDR3 bases are TGTGCCAGCAGCTTACAGGATACGCAGTATTTT. The rearrangement links TRBV11-2 to TRBJ2-3; no firm D call. Germline loops: CDR1 SGHAT, CDR2 FQNNGV. The CDR3 is made up of 11 amino acids. Trimming shortened V by 2 bases and J by 6 bases, and 3 bases separated the two germline ends.

The genes are TRBV5-1 and TRBJ1-1; 7 nucleotides match TRBD1. After removal of 4 bases from V and 0 bases from J, the junction contained 6 bases not matched to a gene. CDR1 SGHRS and CDR2 YFSETQ come from the germline V gene. The length of the CDR3 is 15 residues. The CDR3, as DNA: TGCGCCAGCAGCACTCAGACAGGGATGAACACTGAAGCTTTCTTT. This encodes CASSTQTGMNTEAFF.

This chain connects TRBV5-4 to TRBJ2-3; maybe TRBD2 (6 bases). The germline V gene encodes CDR1 SGHNT and CDR2 YYREEE (reference sequence). Trimming took off 3 bases at V and 5 bases at J, with 13 bases between the two ends. The CDR3 totals 14 residues. In DNA, the CDR3 is TGTGCCAGCAGCTCCCAAGCGGGTGTAGATACGCAGTATTTT. It codes for CASSSQAGVDTQYF.

The chain recombines TRBV7-9 with TRBJ1-1; D remains unclear. Germline V CDR1 and CDR2: SEHNR, FQNEAQ (reference sequence). V lost 5 bases to trimming and J lost 9 bases, with 22 bases between them. The CDR3 is made up of 15 amino acids. The CDR3 is CASSDTRTLGNQAFF. The DNA of the CDR3 is TGTGCCAGCAGCGACACACGAACGTTAGGTAATCAAGCTTTCTTT.

The V call is TRBV5-4, the J call TRBJ1-1, with D possibly being TRBD1 (5 bases). V shed 1 base and J shed 1 base, with 8 bases lying between them. This CDR3 has 14 residues. Germline V lookup: CDR1 SGHNT, CDR2 YYREEE (reference sequence). The CDR3 DNA follows: TGTGCCAGCAGCTTGAGGGGAACGAACACTGAAGCTTTCTTT. This codes for CASSLRGTNTEAFF.

Concerning this clone: The junction shows a germline mismatch at one end, possibly a read error. CDR3 in amino acids: CASSLGTGGGLSEAFF. CDR3 bases: TGTGCCAGCAGCCTAGGGACAGGGGGCGGTTTATCTGAAGCTTTCTTT. V and J are TRBV13 and TRBJ1-1; 12 positions match TRBD1. The CDR3 is 16 amino acids. CDR1 PRHDT and CDR2 FYEKMQ come from the germline V gene (reference sequence).